The 6 T cell receptor beta chains listed next were all sequenced from one sample in a study of cytomegalovirus exposure and HLA in healthy donors. Primers: 60 Vbeta forward and 13 Jbeta reverse. Produced via immunoSEQ multiplex PCR; TCRdb's table is partial and in-frame only. Of roughly 130,000 clones in the sample, around 73% were seen once. The specimen was PBMCs. The receptors stem from a human donor in good health.

This chain links TRBV30 with TRBJ1-6; D might be TRBD1 (5 bases). Germline CDR1 GTSNPN, CDR2 SVGIG (reference sequence). The length of the CDR3 is 13 residues. With 8 bases removed from V and 3 bases from J, the gap between germline ends came to 11 bases. CDR3 coding DNA: TGTGCCGGAACAGGAAACTATAATTCACCCCTCCACTTT. Its translation: CAGTGNYNSPLHF.

J is TRBJ2-7 and V is TRBV5-1, with a possible D match to TRBD2 (7 bases). Trimming removed 5 bases from V and 2 bases from J, with 17 bases in between. CDR3 length: 15 amino acids. The germline CDR1 and CDR2 sequences are SGHRS and YFSETQ. The CDR3 sequence is CASRRREGGAYEQYF. In DNA form, the CDR3 reads TGCGCCAGCAGACGCCGTGAGGGGGGGGCCTACGAGCAGTACTTC. Using reference TRBV5-1 and TRBJ2-7 for the parts outside the CDR3, the full variable domain is KAGVTQTPRYLIKTRGQQVTLSCSPISGHRSVSWYQQTPGQGLQFLFEYFSETQRNKGNFPGRFSGRQFSNSRSEMNVSTLELGDSALYLCASRRREGGAYEQYFGPGTRLTVT.

The rearrangement uses TRBV7-9 and TRBJ2-7, with 11 bases identical to TRBD1. The CDR3 is 17 amino acids. The V gene's germline CDR1 is SEHNR and CDR2 FQNEAQ (reference sequence). V lost 0 bases to trimming and J lost 2 bases; unmatched junction nucleotides: 6. CDR3 coding DNA: TGTGCCAGCAGCTTAGCGGGGACAGGGGGGTGGACCTACGAGCAGTACTTC. Its translation: CASSLAGTGGWTYEQYF.

The chain is built from TRBV10-3 and TRBJ2-1, with TRBD1 as a possible D gene (5 bases). The V end lost 6 bases, the J end lost 3 bases, and 12 bases lay between the germline ends. CDR3 size: 14 residues. Germline V lookup: CDR1 ENHRY, CDR2 SYGVKD. This chain's CDR3 is CAIREGRGYNEQFF. The CDR3 bases are TGTGCCATCAGAGAAGGTAGGGGCTACAATGAGCAGTTCTTC.

This chain connects TRBV9 to TRBJ2-1; 11 bases are a match to TRBD1. V lost 4 bases, J lost 9 bases, and 15 bases stayed unmatched. CDR3 length equals 17 residues. Germline CDR1 reads SGDLS; CDR2 reads YYNGEE. Written as DNA, the CDR3 is TGTGCCAGCAGCCCTCCCCTAGGGGGACAGGGGGGCGTTGAGCAGTTCTTC. Its protein is CASSPPLGGQGGVEQFF.

The chain recombines TRBV5-3 with TRBJ2-2; 8 nucleotides agree with TRBD2. TRBV5-3 carries the ORF label, with uncertain function. CDR3 length: 15 amino acids. The V segment lost 3 bases and the J segment 4 bases; nucleotides outside the gene matches: 5. CDR3 amino acids: CARSYPRGGTGELFF. The CDR3 DNA reads TGTGCCAGAAGCTACCCCCGGGGGGGCACCGGGGAGCTGTTTTTT.